The clone carrying this T cell receptor (beta chain) was recorded many times. Its antigen remains unidentified. The data were obtained in a study of response to subunit inactivated influenza vaccine. From the RT-PCR reads, TCRdb called clonotypes with MiXCR, one entry per CDR3 protein. The repertoire holds 500,000 to 700,000 distinct CDR3 sequences, with roughly 25% as singletons. The study, taken as a whole, reports: T cells newly recruited by each seasonal influenza vaccination are few, the authors suggested.

The CDR3 consists of 16 residues. J lost 2 bases, V lost 4 bases, and 3 bases had no gene match. The sample was also reused in another study, on T cells expressing NK-cell markers. In that study: Beta-chain TCR cDNA was generated via 5'RACE template switching with UMIs. Of eight sequenced donors, seven were HCMV-seropositive and one HCMV-seronegative.

The specimen comprised CD4+ T cells sorted from PBMCs, sampled roughly 12 days after vaccination. The chain uses TRBV12-3 or TRBV12-4 and TRBJ2-1; 12 positions agree with TRBD2. This TCR derives from a man between 50 and 59 years old who received an inactivated influenza vaccine. CDR3 in DNA: TGTGCCAGCAGTTGGACTAGCGGGGCTACCTACAATGAGCAGTTCTTC. Translation gives CASSWTSGATYNEQFF.